The rows below give T cell receptor beta chains drawn from one sample of a study of cytomegalovirus exposure and HLA in healthy donors. Profiling relied on immunoSEQ multiplex PCR, and the TCRdb table lists in-frame clones only, not all of them. The sample contains about 160,000 clones, around 79% of which appear only once. The sample taken for sequencing was PBMCs. All receptors come from a man in his fifties or sixties in good health and CMV-seropositive. CDR3s include the opening cysteine and the closing phenylalanine or tryptophan. The order of the fields is J gene, D gene, V gene, clone size, CDR3 protein, CDR3 DNA. A D gene is named only where the DNA matches it firmly. Clone size is not always given. Where it is, it says once, few, many or a class for expanded clones.

TRBJ2-7 | TRBD1 | TRBV5-6 | . | CASRGQGVSYEQYF | TGTGCCAGCAGGGGACAGGGCGTCTCCTACGAGCAGTACTTC
TRBJ2-1 | TRBD2 | TRBV5-5 | . | CASSLGLARGEQFF | TGTGCCAGCAGCTTAGGACTAGCCCGGGGTGAGCAGTTCTTC
TRBJ2-5 | . | TRBV28 | . | CASSLVAGGAQYF | TGTGCCAGCAGTTTGGTGGCGGGTGGGGCCCAGTACTTC
TRBJ2-7 | TRBD2 | TRBV6-5 | . | CASSYLSGSLEQYF | TGTGCCAGCAGTTACCTCAGCGGGAGCCTCGAGCAGTACTTC
TRBJ1-2 | . | TRBV28 | . | CASSFPGIGGYTF | TGTGCCAGCAGTTTCCCAGGGATAGGTGGCTACACCTTC
TRBJ1-2 | . | TRBV5-1 | . | CASSLDRRVYGYTF | TGCGCCAGCAGCTTGGATCGCAGGGTTTATGGCTACACCTTC
TRBJ2-3 | . | TRBV28 | . | CASEKSTDTQYF | TGTGCCAGCGAGAAAAGCACAGATACGCAGTATTTT
TRBJ2-5 | . | TRBV28 | . | CASTDSSRPFVQETQYF | TGTGCCAGCACCGACTCCAGTCGCCCATTTGTCCAAGAGACCCAGTACTTC
TRBJ2-7 | TRBD1 | TRBV23-1 | . | CASGKPGQGAYYEQYF | TGCGCCAGCGGGAAACCGGGACAGGGGGCTTACTACGAGCAGTACTTC
TRBJ2-1 | . | TRBV4-1 | . | CASSQEPQVTRGWANEQFF | TGCGCCAGCAGCCAAGAACCCCAAGTTACGCGGGGATGGGCCAATGAGCAGTTCTTC
TRBJ2-1 | TRBD1 | TRBV7-9 | . | CSSSLSTGDVSYNEQFF | TGTTCCAGCAGCCTTTCGACAGGGGACGTCTCCTACAATGAGCAGTTCTTC
TRBJ2-5 | . | TRBV27 | . | CASSTRDPTQETQYF | TGTGCCAGCAGTACCCGGGATCCTACGCAAGAGACCCAGTACTTC
TRBJ2-7 | TRBD1 | TRBV11-2 | . | CASSPEAGGEEQYF | TGTGCCAGCAGCCCGGAAGCAGGGGGCGAGGAGCAGTACTTC
TRBJ2-2 | TRBD1 | TRBV2 | . | CASTSTGGFVSGELFF | TGTGCCAGCACCTCGACAGGGGGCTTCGTTTCCGGGGAGCTGTTTTTT
TRBJ2-5 | TRBD1 | TRBV4-1 | . | CASSTRQGASETQYF | TGCGCCAGCAGCACTCGACAGGGGGCCAGTGAGACCCAGTACTTC
TRBJ1-2 | . | TRBV11-2 | few | CASSPTRVGNGYTF | TGTGCCAGCAGCCCGACAAGAGTTGGTAATGGCTACACCTTC
TRBJ2-7 | TRBD1 | TRBV30 | . | CAWSTPSTGGLNEQYF | TGTGCCTGGAGTACCCCCTCGACAGGGGGCCTCAACGAGCAGTACTTC
TRBJ2-1 | TRBD2 | TRBV11-2 | . | CASSLELAGGNEQFF | TGTGCCAGCAGCTTAGAACTAGCGGGAGGGAATGAGCAGTTCTTC
TRBJ2-5 | TRBD2 | TRBV19 | . | CASSATSRETQYF | TGTGCCAGTAGTGCGACTAGCCGGGAGACCCAGTACTTC
TRBJ2-2 | TRBD1 | TRBV5-8 | . | CASSLTGVTGELFF | TGTGCCAGCAGCTTGACAGGGGTTACCGGGGAGCTGTTTTTT
TRBJ1-3 | . | TRBV6-1 | . | CASSPDTLSGNTIYF | TGTGCCAGCAGCCCAGATACCCTCTCTGGAAACACCATATATTTT
TRBJ1-2 | TRBD1 | TRBV5-6 | few | CASYRGLLFGYTF | TGTGCCAGCTACAGGGGGCTGTTATTTGGCTACACCTTC
TRBJ1-3 | . | TRBV19 | . | CASSRGGGDGNTIYF | TGTGCCAGTAGTCGCGGTGGGGGCGACGGAAACACCATATATTTT
TRBJ1-1 | TRBD1 | TRBV10-1 | . | CASKTGANRAAFF | TGCGCCAGCAAGACAGGGGCCAATAGGGCCGCTTTCTTT
TRBJ1-4 | . | TRBV7-8 | once | CASSPTGSEKLFF | TGTGCCAGCAGCCCGACAGGCAGTGAAAAACTGTTTTTT
TRBJ1-4 | . | TRBV27 | . | CASSSYRVGDEKLFF | TGTGCCAGCAGTTCTTACCGGGTAGGGGATGAAAAACTGTTTTTT
TRBJ2-7 | . | TRBV7-8 | . | CASSFYYEQYF | TGTGCCAGCAGCTTCTACTACGAGCAGTACTTC